The 23 T cell receptor beta chains reported below all come from one sample, sequenced in a study of blood T cell repertoires in COVID-19. Only in-frame clones appear in the TCRdb table, and some are missing; sequencing was by immunoSEQ multiplex PCR. The table records 85,000 to 90,000 clones, around 80% of them present only once. The sample comprised peripheral blood. All receptors derive from a woman aged 80 or over with acute or convalescent COVID-19.

The genes are TRBV2 and TRBJ2-7; 7 bases are a match to TRBD2. Germline V gene lookup returns CDR1 SNHLY and CDR2 FYNNEI. This CDR3 is built from 14 residues. The V and J ends lost 5 bases and 3 bases, in that order; junction bases with no gene match: 7. The CDR3 loop reads CASSTRTRLYEQYF. CDR3 DNA: TGTGCCAGCAGTACTAGGACTAGACTCTACGAGCAGTACTTC.

This chain joins TRBV15 and TRBJ2-1, with 7 bases aligning to TRBD2. Germline-derived CDR1 and CDR2 are LNHNV and YYDKDF (reference sequence). Trimming took 3 bases from V and 5 from J; bases not matched to a gene: 25. CDR3 length: 21 amino acids. This CDR3 is CATSSVPFSPSGRGSDNEQFF. In DNA form, the CDR3 reads TGTGCCACCAGCAGCGTTCCATTTAGCCCTTCTGGGCGGGGGTCCGACAATGAGCAGTTCTTC.

CDR3 amino acids: CATRQGPGIVNGYTF. The CDR3 coding sequence is TGTGCCACCCGTCAGGGGCCAGGAATCGTTAATGGCTACACCTTC. The rearrangement links TRBV24-1 to TRBJ1-2; perhaps TRBD1 as D (6 bases). Germline-derived CDR1 and CDR2 are KGHDR and SFDVKD. V lost 9 bases and J lost 6, with 22 bases in between. The CDR3 consists of 15 residues.

V is TRBV7-2 and J is TRBJ2-5, with 10 bases fitting TRBD1. In germline, CDR1 is SGHTA, CDR2 FQGNSA. This CDR3 has 15 residues. J gave up 7 bases and V 1 base, and 6 bases lay outside the gene matches. As DNA, the CDR3 is TGTGCCAGCAGCTTAGGGGGACAGGGGTCGGGGACCCAGTACTTC. Translating it yields CASSLGGQGSGTQYF.

This chain uses TRBV6-7 with TRBJ2-7; 7 bases align to TRBD1. TRBV6-7 qualifies as an ORF whose function is uncertain. The length of the CDR3 is 13 residues. With 8 bases clipped from V and 2 bases from J, the junction kept 6 bases outside the gene matches. CDR3 bases: TGTGCCAGCCTTACAGGGGCGCCCTACGAGCAGTACTTC. It encodes CASLTGAPYEQYF.

By share, this clone counts as medium-sized (0.01 to 0.1%). The gene calls are TRBV7-3 and TRBJ2-1; TRBD1 is a possible D gene (6 bases). Trimming stripped 0 bases from V and 4 bases from J, with 7 bases between. Per the germline V gene, CDR1 is SGHTA and CDR2 is FQGTGA. This CDR3 is built from 14 residues. The CDR3 DNA reads TGTGCCAGCAGCTTAACGCAGGGGTACAATGAGCAGTTCTTC. It specifies CASSLTQGYNEQFF.

The chain is built from TRBV18 and TRBJ2-5, with 8 bases aligning to TRBD1. This CDR3 spans 13 amino acids. V lost 5 bases to trimming and J lost 4 bases; unmatched junction nucleotides: 3. Germline assignment: CDR1 KGHSH and CDR2 LQKENI. CDR3 nucleotides: TGTGCCAGCTCAGGTGGGACAGGAGAGACCCAGTACTTC. This sequence encodes CASSGGTGETQYF.

V is TRBV14 and J is TRBJ2-1, with 11 bases aligning to TRBD1. The ends lost 4 bases at V and 7 bases at J; junction bases unmatched: 9. Germline values: CDR1 SGHDN, CDR2 FVKESK. The length of the CDR3 is 16 residues. The CDR3, as DNA: TGTGCCAGCAGCCTGGACAGGGGGCTCAAGGGGAATGAGCAGTTCTTC. It yields the protein CASSLDRGLKGNEQFF. Using reference TRBV14 and TRBJ2-1 for the parts outside the CDR3, the full variable domain is EAGVTQFPSHSVIEKGQTVTLRCDPISGHDNLYWYRRVMGKEIKFLLHFVKESKQDESGMPNNRFLAERTGGTYSTLKVQPAELEDSGVYFCASSLDRGLKGNEQFFGPGTRLTVL.

This clone was detected only a few times. This rearrangement joins TRBV11-3 to TRBJ2-2; tentatively, D is TRBD2 (6 bases). This CDR3 comprises 17 residues. CDR1 is SGHNT and CDR2 is YENEEA in the germline V gene. Trimming left V 1 base short and J 1 base short, with 13 bases between. CDR3 sequence: CASSLVSPRGNTGELFF. DNA for the CDR3: TGTGCCAGCAGCTTAGTTTCCCCGCGGGGGAACACCGGGGAGCTGTTTTTT.

This sequence joins TRBV7-2 and TRBJ2-1, with 10 bases lining up with TRBD2. The CDR3 sequence is 17 residues long. Germline V gene lookup returns CDR1 SGHTA and CDR2 FQGNSA. V lost 0 bases and J lost 4; bases outside the gene matches: 6. DNA of the CDR3: TGTGCCAGCAGCTTAGCGACGGCTAGCGGGGGATACAATGAGCAGTTCTTC. Its translation: CASSLATASGGYNEQFF.

V usage is TRBV11-2 and J usage is TRBJ2-7; 9 nucleotides match TRBD1. In germline, CDR1 is SGHAT, CDR2 FQNNGV. CDR3 length: 15 amino acids. Unmatched junction bases numbered 5, after V lost 5 bases and J lost 0 bases. The CDR3 sequence: CASSPGTGSSYEQYF. CDR3 DNA: TGTGCCAGCAGCCCCGGGACAGGGAGCTCCTACGAGCAGTACTTC.

The chain carries TRBV28 and TRBJ1-5; 7 nucleotides align to TRBD1. Germline-derived CDR1 and CDR2 are MDHEN and SYDVKM. The CDR3 contains 16 residues. With V trimmed by 4 bases and J by 4 bases, 10 bases remained unmatched. CDR3 loop: CASSSQRQGWNQPQHF. Here the CDR3 DNA reads TGTGCCAGCAGTTCCCAACGACAGGGCTGGAATCAGCCCCAGCATTTT.

The CDR3 nucleotides read TGTGCCAGCGGACAGAACCCTAACTATGGCTACACCTTC. It codes for CASGQNPNYGYTF. The V call is TRBV6-8, the J call TRBJ1-2, with D possibly TRBD1 on 6 matching bases. Germline values: CDR1 MNHGY, CDR2 SAAAGT. This CDR3 comprises 13 residues. V was cut by 8 bases and J by 0 bases, with 10 bases left in between.

The rearrangement joins TRBV10-3 to TRBJ1-5; D remains unclear. Germline assignment: CDR1 ENHRY and CDR2 SYGVKD. This CDR3 region has 13 residues. V lost 0 bases and J lost 5, with 5 bases in between. For the CDR3, the DNA is TGTGCCATCAGTGAGTCGGGAGATCAGCCCCAGCATTTT. Protein: CAISESGDQPQHF.

This rearrangement joins TRBV6-5 to TRBJ2-2; a weak D match, TRBD2 (6 bases). Trimming shortened V by 6 bases and J by 2 bases, and 13 bases separated the two germline ends. The CDR3 spans 15 residues. CDR1 MNHEY and CDR2 SVGAGI come from the germline V gene. The CDR3 spells CASRIGGENTGELFF. The CDR3 coding sequence is TGTGCCAGCAGAATAGGAGGGGAAAACACCGGGGAGCTGTTTTTT.

The rearrangement joins TRBV27 to TRBJ1-5, with D tentatively TRBD1 (5 bases). Germline values: CDR1 MNHEY, CDR2 SMNVEV (reference sequence). CDR3 length: 12 amino acids. V shed 5 bases and J shed 7 bases, with 9 bases lying between them. CDR3 sequence reads: CASSSGGQPQHF. As DNA, the CDR3 is TGTGCCAGCAGTAGCGGGGGACAGCCCCAGCATTTT.

This chain connects TRBV28 to TRBJ1-5; no definite D call. Germline CDR1 is MDHEN and CDR2 is SYDVKM. Trimming shortened V by 6 bases and J by 0 bases, and 21 bases separated the two germline ends. The CDR3 totals 18 residues. The CDR3 loop reads CASRTPLGGSASNQPQHF. The CDR3 nucleotides are TGTGCCAGCAGAACTCCACTCGGAGGGTCAGCTAGCAATCAGCCCCAGCATTTT.

This clone was counted only a few times. The rearrangement links TRBV5-4 to TRBJ1-1; D ambiguous. The V end lost 0 bases, the J end lost 3 bases, and 15 bases lay between the germline ends. CDR3 size: 16 residues. Germline CDR1 and CDR2: SGHNT and YYREEE (reference sequence). The CDR3 is CASSLGGRMADTEAFF. The DNA for the CDR3 is TGTGCCAGCAGCTTGGGAGGAAGAATGGCGGACACTGAAGCTTTCTTT.

This chain connects TRBV5-5 to TRBJ2-7; D not resolved. V was pared by 0 bases and J by 2 bases, with 9 bases between. This CDR3 comprises 14 residues. Germline V gives CDR1 SGHKS, CDR2 YYEKEE (reference sequence). The CDR3 spells CASSLDSLTYEQYF. In DNA form, the CDR3 reads TGTGCCAGCAGCTTGGACAGTTTGACCTACGAGCAGTACTTC.

V and J are TRBV4-1 and TRBJ2-3; the match to TRBD1 covers 10 bases. Germline lookup yields CDR1 MGHRA and CDR2 YSYEKL. V gave up 4 bases and J gave up 1 base; unmatched junction bases: 14. The CDR3 length is 19 residues. The CDR3: CASSLFFFRQGAGTDTQYF. CDR3 in DNA: TGCGCCAGCAGCCTATTCTTCTTCCGACAGGGGGCCGGCACAGATACGCAGTATTTT.

The chain employs TRBV18 and TRBJ2-2; D call uncertain. CDR1 is KGHSH and CDR2 is LQKENI in the germline V gene. V shed 6 bases and J shed 1 base, with 9 bases lying between them. The CDR3 runs 14 residues. The CDR3 here is CASSPSGNTGELFF. CDR3 nucleotide sequence: TGTGCCAGCTCTCCTTCCGGGAACACCGGGGAGCTGTTTTTT.

J is TRBJ1-4 and V is TRBV6-5; unclear D gene. The germline V and J ends were trimmed by 9 bases and 6 bases, with 14 bases remaining between them. This CDR3 is 13 amino acids long. The germline gives CDR1 MNHEY, CDR2 SVGAGI. CDR3 nucleotides: TGTGCCAGTAGAATCCCGGGGTATGAAAAACTGTTTTTT. It encodes CASRIPGYEKLFF.

The chain is built from TRBV27 and TRBJ2-7; D may be TRBD1 (7 bases). Germline loops: CDR1 MNHEY, CDR2 SMNVEV (reference sequence). V gave up 5 bases and J gave up 5 bases, with 19 bases separating them. This CDR3 contains 15 residues. CDR3 loop: CASSLAGGSHHEQYF. CDR3 DNA: TGTGCCAGCAGTCTCGCAGGGGGGAGTCATCACGAGCAGTACTTC.